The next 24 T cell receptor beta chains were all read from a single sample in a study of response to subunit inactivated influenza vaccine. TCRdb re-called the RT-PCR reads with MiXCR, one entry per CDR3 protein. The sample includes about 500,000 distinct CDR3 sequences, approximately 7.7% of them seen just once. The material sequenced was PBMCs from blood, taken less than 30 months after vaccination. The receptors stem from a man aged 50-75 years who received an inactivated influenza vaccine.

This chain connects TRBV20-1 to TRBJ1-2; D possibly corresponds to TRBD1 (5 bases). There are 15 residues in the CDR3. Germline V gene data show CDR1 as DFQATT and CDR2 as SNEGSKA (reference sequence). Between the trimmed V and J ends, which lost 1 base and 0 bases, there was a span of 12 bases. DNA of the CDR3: TGCAGTGCTAGAGGGGGTGGGGCGGCTAACTATGGCTACACCTTC. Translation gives CSARGGGAANYGYTF.

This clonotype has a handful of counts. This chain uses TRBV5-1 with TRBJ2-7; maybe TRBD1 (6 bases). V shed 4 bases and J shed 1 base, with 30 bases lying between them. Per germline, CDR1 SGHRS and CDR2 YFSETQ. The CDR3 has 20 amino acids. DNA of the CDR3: TGCGCCAGCAGCCCGCAGACAGGCTCGGGTAGTGCTACCCGGTCCTACGAGCAGTACTTC. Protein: CASSPQTGSGSATRSYEQYF.

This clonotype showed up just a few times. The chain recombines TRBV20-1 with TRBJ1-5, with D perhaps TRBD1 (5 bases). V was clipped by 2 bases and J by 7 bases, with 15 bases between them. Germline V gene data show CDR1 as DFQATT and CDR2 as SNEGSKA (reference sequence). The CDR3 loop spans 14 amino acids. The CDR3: CSARFRGYNQPQHF. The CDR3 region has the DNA TGCAGTGCTAGATTTCGGGGGTACAACCAGCCCCAGCATTTT.

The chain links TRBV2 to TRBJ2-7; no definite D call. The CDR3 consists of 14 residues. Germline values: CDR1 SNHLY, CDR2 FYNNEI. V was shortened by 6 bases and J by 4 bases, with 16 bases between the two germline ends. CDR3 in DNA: TGTGCCAGCAGCGGCCTGAAGGACCCGTACGAGCAGTACTTC. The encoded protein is CASSGLKDPYEQYF.

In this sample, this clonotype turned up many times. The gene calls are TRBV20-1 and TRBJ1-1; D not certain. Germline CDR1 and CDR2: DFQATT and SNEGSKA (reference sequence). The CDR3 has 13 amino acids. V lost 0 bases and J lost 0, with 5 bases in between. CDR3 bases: TGCAGTGCTAGAGAGGATATGAACACTGAAGCTTTCTTT. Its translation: CSAREDMNTEAFF.

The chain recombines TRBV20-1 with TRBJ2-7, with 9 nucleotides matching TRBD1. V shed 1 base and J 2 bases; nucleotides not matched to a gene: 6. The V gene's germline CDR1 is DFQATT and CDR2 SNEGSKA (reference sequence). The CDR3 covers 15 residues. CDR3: CSARATGQGTYEQYF. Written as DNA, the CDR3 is TGCAGTGCTAGAGCCACAGGACAGGGGACCTACGAGCAGTACTTC.

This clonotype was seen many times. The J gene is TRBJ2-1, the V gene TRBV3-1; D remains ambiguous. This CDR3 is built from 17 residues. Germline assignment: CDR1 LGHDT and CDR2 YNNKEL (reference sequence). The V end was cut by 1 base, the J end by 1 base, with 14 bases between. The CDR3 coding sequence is TGTGCCAGCAGCCAAGGGGCTGTCGGATTTTCCTACAATGAGCAGTTCTTC. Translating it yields CASSQGAVGFSYNEQFF.

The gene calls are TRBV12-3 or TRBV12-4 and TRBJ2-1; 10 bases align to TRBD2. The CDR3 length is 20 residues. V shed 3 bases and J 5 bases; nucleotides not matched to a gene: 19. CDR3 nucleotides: TGTGCCAGCAGTTTTCCGGCCTGGGGGGTAGGGACTAGCGTTCACAATGAGCAGTTCTTC. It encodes CASSFPAWGVGTSVHNEQFF.

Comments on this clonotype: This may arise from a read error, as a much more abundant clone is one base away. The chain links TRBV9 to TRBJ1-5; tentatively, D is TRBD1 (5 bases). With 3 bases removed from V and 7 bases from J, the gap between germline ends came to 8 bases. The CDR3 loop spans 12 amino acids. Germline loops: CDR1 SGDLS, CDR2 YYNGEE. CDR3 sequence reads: CASSGGVQPQHF. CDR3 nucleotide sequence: TGTGCCAGCAGCGGGGGGGTCCAGCCCCAGCATTTT.

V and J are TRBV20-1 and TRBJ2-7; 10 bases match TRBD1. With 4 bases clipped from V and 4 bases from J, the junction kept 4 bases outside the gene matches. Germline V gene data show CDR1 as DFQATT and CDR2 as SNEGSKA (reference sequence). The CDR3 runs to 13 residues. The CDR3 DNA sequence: TGCAGTGCTACTCCGGGACAGGGGTACGAGCAGTACTTC. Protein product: CSATPGQGYEQYF.

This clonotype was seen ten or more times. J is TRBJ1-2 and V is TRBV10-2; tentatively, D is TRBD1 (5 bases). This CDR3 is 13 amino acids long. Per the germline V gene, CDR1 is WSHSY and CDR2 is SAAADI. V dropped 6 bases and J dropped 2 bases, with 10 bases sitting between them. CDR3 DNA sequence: TGCGCCAGCAGCTCGGACACAAACTATGGCTACACCTTC. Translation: CASSSDTNYGYTF.

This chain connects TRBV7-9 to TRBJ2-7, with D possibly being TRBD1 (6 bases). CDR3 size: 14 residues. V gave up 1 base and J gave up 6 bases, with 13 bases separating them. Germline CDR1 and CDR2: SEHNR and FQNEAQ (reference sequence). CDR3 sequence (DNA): TGTGCCAGCAGCTTAGGAGGCAGGGGTGGCGAGCAGTACTTC. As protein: CASSLGGRGGEQYF.

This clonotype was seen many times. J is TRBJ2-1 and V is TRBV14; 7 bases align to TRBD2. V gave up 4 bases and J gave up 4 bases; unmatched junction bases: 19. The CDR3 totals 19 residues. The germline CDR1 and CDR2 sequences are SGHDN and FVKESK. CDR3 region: CASSRYFSPSGPFYNEQFF. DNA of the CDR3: TGTGCCAGCAGCCGCTACTTCTCCCCTAGCGGACCCTTTTACAATGAGCAGTTCTTC.

The CDR3 spells CASSLGAGTSAEQYF. The DNA of the CDR3 is TGTGCCAGCAGCTTAGGGGCCGGGACTTCTGCCGAGCAGTACTTC. The chain recombines TRBV7-9 with TRBJ2-7; D possibly corresponds to TRBD2 (6 bases). The V end lost 1 base, the J end lost 6 bases, and 16 bases lay between the germline ends. This CDR3 region has 15 residues. Per germline, CDR1 SEHNR and CDR2 FQNEAQ (reference sequence).

CDR3 loop: CASSGLANTQYF. The DNA for the CDR3 is TGTGCCAGCAGTGGGCTAGCCAATACGCAGTATTTT. The chain carries TRBV25-1 and TRBJ2-3; a weak D match, TRBD2 (5 bases). Germline V CDR1 and CDR2: MGHDK, SYGVNS. Trimming stripped 4 bases from V and 7 bases from J, with 9 bases between. The CDR3 extends over 12 amino acids.

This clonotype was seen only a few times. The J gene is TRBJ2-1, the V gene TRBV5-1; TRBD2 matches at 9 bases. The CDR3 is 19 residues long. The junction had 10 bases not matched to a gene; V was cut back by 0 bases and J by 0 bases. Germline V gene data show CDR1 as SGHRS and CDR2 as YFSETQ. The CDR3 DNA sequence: TGCGCCAGCAGCTTGGCCGGTGGCGGGAGGGCCCCCTCCTACAATGAGCAGTTCTTC. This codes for CASSLAGGGRAPSYNEQFF.

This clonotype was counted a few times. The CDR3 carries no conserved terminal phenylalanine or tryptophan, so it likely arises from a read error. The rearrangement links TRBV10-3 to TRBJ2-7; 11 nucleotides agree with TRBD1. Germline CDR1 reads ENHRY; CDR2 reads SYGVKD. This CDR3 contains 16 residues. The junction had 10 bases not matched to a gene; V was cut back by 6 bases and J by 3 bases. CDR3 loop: CAISDPMGQGVYEQYS. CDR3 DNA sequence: TGTGCCATCAGCGATCCTATGGGACAGGGGGTCTACGAGCAGTACTCC.

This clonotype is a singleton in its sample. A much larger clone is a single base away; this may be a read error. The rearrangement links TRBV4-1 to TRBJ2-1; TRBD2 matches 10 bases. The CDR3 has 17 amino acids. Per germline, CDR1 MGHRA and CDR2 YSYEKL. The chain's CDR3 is CASSQGVQRGGPNEQCF. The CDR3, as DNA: TGCGCCAGCAGCCAAGGGGTACAGCGGGGGGGCCCCAATGAGCAGTGCTTC.

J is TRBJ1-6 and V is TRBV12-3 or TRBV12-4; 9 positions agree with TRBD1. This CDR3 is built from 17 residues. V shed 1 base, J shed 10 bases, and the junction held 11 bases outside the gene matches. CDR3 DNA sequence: TGTGCCAGCAGTTTAGACTGGGACAGGGCAATACGGTCACCCCTCCACTTT. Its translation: CASSLDWDRAIRSPLHF.

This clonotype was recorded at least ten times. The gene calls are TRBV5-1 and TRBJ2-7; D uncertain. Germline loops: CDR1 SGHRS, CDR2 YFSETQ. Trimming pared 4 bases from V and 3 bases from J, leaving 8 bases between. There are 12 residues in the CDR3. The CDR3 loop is CASSENHYEQYF. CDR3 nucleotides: TGCGCCAGCAGCGAGAACCACTACGAGCAGTACTTC.

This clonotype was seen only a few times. This CDR3 is CASSLSGAVETQYF. DNA for the CDR3: TGTGCCAGCAGCTTGAGTGGGGCTGTCGAGACCCAGTACTTC. The rearrangement links TRBV7-8 to TRBJ2-5, with a weak D call TRBD1 (5 bases). Deletions cut 3 bases from V and 5 bases from J, with 13 bases between. This CDR3 region has 14 residues. Germline CDR1 reads SGHVS; CDR2 reads FQNEAQ. The complete variable domain, with remaining parts taken from reference TRBV7-8 and TRBJ2-5, reads GAGVSQSPRYKVAKRGQDVALRCDPISGHVSLFWYQQALGQGPEFLTYFQNEAQLDKSGLPSDRFFAERPEGSVSTLKIQRTQQEDSAVYLCASSLSGAVETQYFGPGTRLLVL.

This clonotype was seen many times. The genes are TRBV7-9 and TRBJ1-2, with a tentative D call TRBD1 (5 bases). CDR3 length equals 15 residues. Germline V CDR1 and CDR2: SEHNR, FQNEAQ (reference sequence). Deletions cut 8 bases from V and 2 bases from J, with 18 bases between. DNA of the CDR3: TGTGCCAGCTTTGGGGACCGGGTCGAAAACTATGGCTACACCTTC. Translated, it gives CASFGDRVENYGYTF.

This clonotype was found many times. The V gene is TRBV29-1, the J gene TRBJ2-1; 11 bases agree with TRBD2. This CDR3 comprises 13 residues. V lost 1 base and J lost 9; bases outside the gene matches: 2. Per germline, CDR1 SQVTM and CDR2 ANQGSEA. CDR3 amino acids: CSVEASGRIEQFF. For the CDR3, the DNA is TGCAGCGTTGAAGCTAGCGGGAGGATTGAGCAGTTCTTC.

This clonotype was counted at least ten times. The CDR3 here is CASSRLQGAGYNEQFF. CDR3 nucleotides: TGTGCCAGCTCACGTCTACAGGGGGCTGGGTACAATGAGCAGTTCTTC. The chain combines TRBV18 with TRBJ2-1; 9 bases agree with TRBD1. The V gene's germline CDR1 is KGHSH and CDR2 LQKENI. The CDR3 runs 16 residues. Germline trimming cut 4 bases from V and 4 bases from J; bases unmatched to any gene: 8. Full variable domain (rest looked up from reference TRBV18 and TRBJ2-1): NAGVMQNPRHLVRRRGQEARLRCSPMKGHSHVYWYRQLPEEGLKFMVYLQKENIIDESGMPKERFSAEFPKEGPSILRIQQVVRGDSAAYFCASSRLQGAGYNEQFFGPGTRLTVL.